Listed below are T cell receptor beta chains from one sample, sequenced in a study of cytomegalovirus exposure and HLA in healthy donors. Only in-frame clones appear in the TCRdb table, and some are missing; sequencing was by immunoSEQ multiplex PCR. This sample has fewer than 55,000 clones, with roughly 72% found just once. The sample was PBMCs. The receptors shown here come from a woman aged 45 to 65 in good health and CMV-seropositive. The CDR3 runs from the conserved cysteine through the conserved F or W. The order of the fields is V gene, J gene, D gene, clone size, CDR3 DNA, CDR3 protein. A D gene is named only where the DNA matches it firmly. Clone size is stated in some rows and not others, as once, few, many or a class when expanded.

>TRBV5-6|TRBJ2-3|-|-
TGTGCCAGCAGCTGGGCGGACGGGATCTCTAGCACAGATACGCAGTATTTT
CASSWADGISSTDTQYF
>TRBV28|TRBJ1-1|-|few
TGTGCCAGCAGTCCGCGCCCCCGACAGGTTGAAGCTTTCTTT
CASSPRPRQVEAFF
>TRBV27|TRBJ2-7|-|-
TGTGCCAGCAGTACCCTACCCGGCGAGCAGTACTTC
CASSTLPGEQYF
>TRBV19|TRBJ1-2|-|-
TGTGCCAGTAGTAGGACAGAAACCGGCTACACCTTC
CASSRTETGYTF
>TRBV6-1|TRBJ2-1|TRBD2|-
TGTGCCAGCAGTGAAGCGGGGATAGCGGGGGGTAGGGAGCAGTTCTTC
CASSEAGIAGGREQFF
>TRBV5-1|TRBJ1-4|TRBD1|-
TGCGCCAGCCCTAAAGGACAGGGAAGGGGAAAACTGTTTTTT
CASPKGQGRGKLFF
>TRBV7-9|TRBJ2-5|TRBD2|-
TGTGCCAGCAGCCTCCGGACTAGCGGGGGGCAAGAGACCCAGTACTTC
CASSLRTSGGQETQYF
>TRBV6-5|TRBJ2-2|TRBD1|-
TGTGCCAGCAGTTACTCGACAGGGATCAGCACCGGGGAGCTGTTTTTT
CASSYSTGISTGELFF
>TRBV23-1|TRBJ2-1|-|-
TGCGCCAGCAGTCCAGAAGGAGGTTACAATGAGCAGTTCTTC
CASSPEGGYNEQFF
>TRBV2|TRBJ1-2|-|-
TGTGCCAGCAGTGTCAACGGGGATGGCTATGGCTACACCTTC
CASSVNGDGYGYTF
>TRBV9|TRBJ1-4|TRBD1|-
TGTGCCAGCAGCGGGACAGGCTGGAATGAAAAACTGTTTTTT
CASSGTGWNEKLFF
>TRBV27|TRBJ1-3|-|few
TGTGCCAGCAGTTTAGAAGGGGATGCTGGAAACACCATATATTTT
CASSLEGDAGNTIYF
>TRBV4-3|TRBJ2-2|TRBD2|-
TGCGCCAGCAGCCAACTAGGCGGGAGGGCGGGCGGGGAGCTGTTTTTT
CASSQLGGRAGGELFF
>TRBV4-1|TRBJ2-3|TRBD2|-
TGCGCCAGCTCTCCTTCACAGAGCGGGGCTACAGATACGCAGTATTTT
CASSPSQSGATDTQYF
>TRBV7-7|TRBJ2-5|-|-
TGTGCCAGCAGCTTAGTTGAAGCGGAGACCCAGTACTTC
CASSLVEAETQYF